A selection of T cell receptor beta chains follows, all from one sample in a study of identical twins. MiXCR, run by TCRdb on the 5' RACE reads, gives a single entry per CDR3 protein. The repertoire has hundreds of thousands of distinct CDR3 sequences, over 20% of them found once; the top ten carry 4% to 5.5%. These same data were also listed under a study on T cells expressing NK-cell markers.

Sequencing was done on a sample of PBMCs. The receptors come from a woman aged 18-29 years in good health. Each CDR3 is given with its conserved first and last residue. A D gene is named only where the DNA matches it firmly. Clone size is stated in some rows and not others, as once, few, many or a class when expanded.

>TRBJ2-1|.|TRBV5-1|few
CASSVLPGTLNEQFF
TGCGCCAGCAGCGTTTTACCCGGGACACTCAATGAGCAGTTCTTC
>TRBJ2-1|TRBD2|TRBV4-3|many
CASSQGGLAGIYNEQFF
TGCGCCAGCAGCCAAGGGGGACTAGCGGGTATCTACAATGAGCAGTTCTTC
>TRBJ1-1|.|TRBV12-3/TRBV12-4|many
CASSVGGRGAEAFF
TGTGCCAGCAGTGTCGGGGGGCGGGGCGCTGAAGCTTTCTTT
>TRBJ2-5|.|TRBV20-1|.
CSADRRETQYF
TGCAGTGCAGACCGGCGGGAGACCCAGTACTTC
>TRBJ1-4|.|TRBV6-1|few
CASSRDGTTNEKLFF
TGTGCCAGCAGTAGGGATGGCACAACTAATGAAAAACTGTTTTTT
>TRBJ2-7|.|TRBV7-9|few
CASSLDGRPYEQYF
TGTGCCAGCAGCTTGGACGGTAGACCATACGAGCAGTACTTC
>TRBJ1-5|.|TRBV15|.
CATSKALGSNQPQHF
TGTGCCACCAGCAAGGCCCTTGGGAGCAATCAGCCCCAGCATTTT
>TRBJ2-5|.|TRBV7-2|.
CASSRHYMKTQYF
TGTGCCAGCAGCCGACATTATATGAAGACCCAGTACTTC
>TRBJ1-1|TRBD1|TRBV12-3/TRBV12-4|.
CASSPGGTGHGGFF
TGTGCCAGCAGTCCCGGTGGGACAGGGCACGGTGGCTTCTTT
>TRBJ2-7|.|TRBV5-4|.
CASSFRQGPAHSYEQYF
TGTGCCAGCAGCTTTAGGCAGGGCCCGGCCCACTCCTACGAGCAGTACTTC
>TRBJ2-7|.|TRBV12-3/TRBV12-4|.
CASSFTRSEQYF
TGTGCCAGCAGTTTCACAAGGAGCGAGCAGTACTTC
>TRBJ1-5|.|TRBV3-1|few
CASSQAGINSNQPQHF
TGTGCCAGCAGCCAAGCCGGGATCAATAGCAATCAGCCCCAGCATTTT
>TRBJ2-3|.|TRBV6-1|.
CASAPSLVGTQYF
TGTGCCAGCGCCCCCTCGCTGGTTGGTACGCAGTATTTT
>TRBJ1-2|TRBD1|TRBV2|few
CASTRRDRSAGYTF
TGTGCCAGCACCCGACGGGACAGGAGCGCAGGCTACACCTTC
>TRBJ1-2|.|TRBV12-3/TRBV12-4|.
CASSLGGHPYGYTF
TGTGCCAGCAGTTTAGGGGGGCACCCCTATGGCTACACCTTC
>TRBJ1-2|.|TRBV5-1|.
CASSGPGVWSTANYGYTF
TGCGCCAGCAGTGGCCCTGGAGTTTGGTCTACAGCTAACTATGGCTACACCTTC
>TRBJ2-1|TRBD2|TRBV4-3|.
CASSQGKRTSGYNEQFF
TGCGCCAGCAGCCAGGGGAAACGGACTAGCGGGTACAATGAGCAGTTCTTC
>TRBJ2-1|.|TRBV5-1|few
CASSEDGTSYNEQFF
TGCGCCAGCAGCGAGGACGGAACCTCCTACAATGAGCAGTTCTTC
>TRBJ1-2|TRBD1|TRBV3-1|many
CASSVGQRGYGYTF
TGTGCCAGCAGCGTGGGACAGCGTGGCTATGGCTACACCTTC
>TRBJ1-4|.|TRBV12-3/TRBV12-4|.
CASSWTRRSNEKLFF
TGTGCCAGCAGCTGGACTAGGCGCTCAAACGAAAAACTGTTTTTT
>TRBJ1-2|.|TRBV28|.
CASSFALQGFGYTF
TGTGCCAGCAGTTTCGCACTTCAGGGCTTCGGCTACACCTTC